This TCR beta chain was documented in a study of T-cell memory formation after mild COVID-19 (dated by TCRdb to about 2021). A note on the overall study: Most TCR sequence clusters were specific to one of the two donors. T-cell clones expanding and contracting after mild COVID-19 in two donors were tracked by longitudinal TCRalpha and TCRbeta repertoire sequencing. Two young, previously healthy adult volunteers, one female and one male, were included in the cohort.

The sequencer listed for this sample is Illumina NovaSeq 6000. TCRalpha and TCRbeta cDNA libraries were built by 5'RACE with constant-segment primers, adding sample barcodes and unique molecular identifiers. Trizol reagent was used to extract RNA from every sample. Libraries were amplified in two PCR steps, with a second sample barcode and Illumina TruSeq adapters added in the second step. Sequencing of the libraries was done on an Illumina NovaSeq, producing 2 x 150 bp paired-end reads. Per the authors' processing: Reads were demultiplexed and collapsed into UMI-guided consensus sequences with migec v1.2.7. With mixcr v2.1.11, UMI consensuses were aligned to TRA and TRB V and J templates and assembled into clonotypes. A clonotype was counted as expanded or contracted only when both edgeR and NoisET called the clonotype significant, with the noise models trained on biological replicates. For edgeR calls, a false discovery rate-adjusted p below 0.01 and a log2 fold-change threshold of 1 were applied. PCA with hierarchical clustering of max-normalized trajectories of the 1000 most abundant clonotypes was used as exploratory dynamics analysis. Separately sequenced CD4+ and CD8+ repertoires were used to assign a CD4 or CD8 phenotype to each responding clone. The public reads were reanalyzed by TCRdb: fastp trimming at Q25, MiXCR alignment, in-frame beta chains only. Duplicate CDR3 protein sequences are folded into a single record with the most common DNA and genes. The V and J calls were determined by TCRdb, not by the authors. The sample table contains 65,000 to 100,000 distinct CDR3 sequences; only one count was recorded for roughly 13% of them. The ten largest clonotypes hold less than 45% of the sample.

Ficoll-Paque density gradient centrifugation was the method used to isolate PBMCs. About this clonotype itself: The target of this receptor is not known. One base away there is no much larger clone; base qualities are not given.

Here is what the overall study found, with its caveats: Clones that contracted from day 15 to 85 showed balanced CD4/CD8 phenotypes, whereas a second wave of clones that expanded from day 15 to 37 leaned towards CD4+. The second-wave clones that peaked on day 37 were not confirmed to be SARS-CoV-2 specific. Contracting CD4+ clones turned up mainly in the CM and EM memory subsets, whereas EMRA was where CD8+ clones were enriched. Some responding clones were detected in pre-infection memory, suggesting pre-existing cross-reactive memory T cells joined the SARS-CoV-2 response. The study covered only a couple of mild cases, and larger cohorts including severe cases with pre-infection samples were considered necessary.

The germline V gene encodes CDR1 MNHEY and CDR2 SVGEGT. V is clipped by 7 bases and J by 4 bases, and the sequence between their germline boundaries is 10 bases long. Taken from cysteine to phenylalanine, the CDR3 has 12 residues. Left in the record is the CDR3 DNA by itself, 36 bases read in frame from the first base. Rearrangement joined TRBV6-2 or TRBV6-3 to TRBJ1-1, and TRBD1 may be the D gene, going by 5 matching bases. The specimen was PBMCs or a T cell subset sorted from them (not recorded which). The receptor's source is a man younger than 30 who had mild COVID-19 (a few samples of this study predate the infection). The sample titles of this study are shuffled in the database, so cell type and time point are left out; the donor was told from shared clones. CDR3 loop: CASKGMSTEAFF. The bases are TGTGCCAGCAAGGGGATGAGCACTGAAGCTTTCTTT.